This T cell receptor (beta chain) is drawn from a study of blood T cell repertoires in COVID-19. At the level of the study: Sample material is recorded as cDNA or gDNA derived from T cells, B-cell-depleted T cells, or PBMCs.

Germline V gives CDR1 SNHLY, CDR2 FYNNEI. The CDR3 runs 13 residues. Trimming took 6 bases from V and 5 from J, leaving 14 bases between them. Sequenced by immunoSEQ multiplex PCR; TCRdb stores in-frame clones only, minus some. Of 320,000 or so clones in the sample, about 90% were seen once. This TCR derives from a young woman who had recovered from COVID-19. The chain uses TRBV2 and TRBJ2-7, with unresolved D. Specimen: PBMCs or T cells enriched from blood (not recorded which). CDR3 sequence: CASSRMGRDEQYF. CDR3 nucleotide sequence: TGTGCCAGCAGCCGAATGGGCAGAGACGAGCAGTACTTC.